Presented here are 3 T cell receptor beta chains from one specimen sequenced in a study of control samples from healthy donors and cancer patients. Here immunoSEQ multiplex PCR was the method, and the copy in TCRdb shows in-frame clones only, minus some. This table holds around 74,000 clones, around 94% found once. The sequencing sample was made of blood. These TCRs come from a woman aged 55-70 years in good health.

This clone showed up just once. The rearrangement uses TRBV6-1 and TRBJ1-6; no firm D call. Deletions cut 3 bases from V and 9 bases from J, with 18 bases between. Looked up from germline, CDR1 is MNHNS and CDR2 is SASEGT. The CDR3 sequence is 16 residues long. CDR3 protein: CASSDFGNQPTSPLHF. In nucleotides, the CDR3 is TGTGCCAGCAGTGATTTCGGCAACCAACCCACTTCACCCCTCCACTTT.

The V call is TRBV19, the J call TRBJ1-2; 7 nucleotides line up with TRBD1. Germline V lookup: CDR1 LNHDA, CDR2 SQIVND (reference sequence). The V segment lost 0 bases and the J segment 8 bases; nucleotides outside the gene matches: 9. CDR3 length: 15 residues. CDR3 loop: CASSIEEGAREGYTF. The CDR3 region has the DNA TGTGCCAGTAGTATAGAGGAGGGGGCGAGGGAAGGCTACACCTTC.

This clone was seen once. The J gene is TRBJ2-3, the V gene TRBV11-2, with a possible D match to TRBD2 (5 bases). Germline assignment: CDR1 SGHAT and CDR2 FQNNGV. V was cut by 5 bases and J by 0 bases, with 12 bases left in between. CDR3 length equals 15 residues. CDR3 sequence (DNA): TGTGCCAGCAGCCCACGACCGGGGAGCACAGATACGCAGTATTTT. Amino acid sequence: CASSPRPGSTDTQYF.